The 6 T cell receptor beta chains in this list originate from one sample, sequenced in a study of blood T cell repertoires in COVID-19 (TCRdb year 2020). Library preparation employed the immunoSEQ multiplex PCR assay. The clones in this table, taken by TCRdb from immuneACCESS, are in-frame only. Not every clone is retained; where verified, under half of the shortfall comes from an unresolved V gene, and the cause of the rest is unknown. A total of approximately 250,000 clones appear in this sample, about 83% of them only once. The ten largest clones capture more than 5.5% of the sample. Material: peripheral blood. The source is a human donor in a cohort sampled during active COVID-19.

The J gene is TRBJ2-2, the V gene TRBV5-4; a possible D gene is TRBD1 (6 bases). The germline V gene encodes CDR1 SGHNT and CDR2 YYREEE (reference sequence). The germline V and J ends were trimmed by 6 bases and 2 bases, with 14 bases remaining between them. The CDR3 contains 15 residues. This CDR3 is CASTREGTNTGELFF. DNA of the CDR3: TGTGCCAGCACCCGGGAAGGGACAAACACCGGGGAGCTGTTTTTT.

CDR3: CASSPHRFRDNEQFF. DNA of the CDR3: TGCGCCAGCAGCCCACACAGGTTTCGGGACAATGAGCAGTTCTTC. The chain couples TRBV5-1 to TRBJ2-1; possible D gene TRBD1, 5 bases. The germline CDR1 and CDR2 sequences are SGHRS and YFSETQ. Trimming removed 4 bases at V and 5 bases at J, with 16 bases between. This CDR3 has 15 residues.

V and J are TRBV7-2 and TRBJ1-4; weak D call: TRBD1 (5 bases). Between the trimmed V and J ends, which lost 2 bases and 5 bases, there was a span of 9 bases. CDR1 is SGHTA and CDR2 is FQGNSA in the germline V gene. The CDR3 runs 14 residues. CDR3 DNA sequence: TGTGCCAGCAGCTTAAGGGGATGGAATGAAAAACTGTTTTTT. It translates to CASSLRGWNEKLFF.

The genes are TRBV5-4 and TRBJ2-2; 11 bases line up with TRBD1. This CDR3 comprises 15 residues. CDR1 SGHNT and CDR2 YYREEE come from the germline V gene (reference sequence). V was pared by 2 bases and J by 7 bases, with 4 bases of the junction left unmatched. CDR3: CASSFGQGAYGELFF. The CDR3 region has the DNA TGTGCCAGCAGCTTCGGACAGGGGGCGTACGGGGAGCTGTTTTTT. Supplemented by reference TRBV5-4 and TRBJ2-2, the full variable domain reads ETGVTQSPTHLIKTRGQQVTLRCSSQSGHNTVSWYQQALGQGPQFIFQYYREEENGRGNFPPRFSGLQFPNYSSELNVNALELDDSALYLCASSFGQGAYGELFFGEGSRLTVL.

The chain is built from TRBV4-2 and TRBJ2-3; 9 bases fit TRBD2. V shed 1 base, J shed 2 bases, and the junction held 4 bases outside the gene matches. The CDR3 has 16 amino acids. Germline V gene sequence: CDR1 LGHNA, CDR2 YNFKEQ. CDR3 bases: TGTGCCAGCAGCCAAGCCCTAGCGGGGAACACAGATACGCAGTATTTT. The encoded protein is CASSQALAGNTDTQYF.

CDR3 nucleotides: TGCGCCAGCAGCTTGATGGGGGGTCAGCCCTACGAGCAGTACTTC. It translates to CASSLMGGQPYEQYF. V and J are TRBV5-1 and TRBJ2-7, with TRBD2 as a possible D gene (6 bases). Germline V gene sequence: CDR1 SGHRS, CDR2 YFSETQ. CDR3 length equals 15 residues. V was cut by 1 base and J by 2 bases, with 13 bases left in between.